This entry is about one T cell receptor (beta chain). This entry comes from a study of post-analysis software for immune sequencing data. Tagging with unique molecular identifiers was a feature of the TCR beta cDNA libraries. TCRdb fed the PCR reads into MiXCR, producing one record per CDR3 protein. In the table there are roughly 540,000 distinct CDR3 sequences, about a third of which are singletons. The TCR was taken from a girl aged 2 to 17 with multiple sclerosis. Sequenced sample: blood.

This CDR3 reads CATSRDGGGEQPQHF. CDR3 in DNA: TGTGCCACCAGCAGAGATGGCGGGGGGGAACAGCCCCAGCATTTT. The chain has TRBV15 and TRBJ1-5; D is perhaps TRBD1 (5 bases). This CDR3 has 15 amino acids. The germline V gene has CDR1 LNHNV and CDR2 YYDKDF (reference sequence). V was trimmed by 0 bases and J by 7 bases, leaving 13 bases between them.